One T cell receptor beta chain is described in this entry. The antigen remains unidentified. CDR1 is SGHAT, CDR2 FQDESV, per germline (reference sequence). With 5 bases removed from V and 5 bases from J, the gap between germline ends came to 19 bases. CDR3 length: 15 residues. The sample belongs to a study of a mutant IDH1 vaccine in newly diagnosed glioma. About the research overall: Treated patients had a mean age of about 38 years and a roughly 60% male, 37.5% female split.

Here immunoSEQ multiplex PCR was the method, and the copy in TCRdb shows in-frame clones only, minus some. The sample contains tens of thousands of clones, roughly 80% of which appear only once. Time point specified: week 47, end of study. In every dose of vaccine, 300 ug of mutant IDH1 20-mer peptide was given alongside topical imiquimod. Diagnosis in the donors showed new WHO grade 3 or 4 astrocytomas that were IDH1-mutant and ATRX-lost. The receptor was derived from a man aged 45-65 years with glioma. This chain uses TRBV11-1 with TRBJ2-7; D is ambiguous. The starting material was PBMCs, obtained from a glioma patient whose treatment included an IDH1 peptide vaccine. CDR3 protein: CASSPKAIRNHEQYF. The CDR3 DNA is TGTGCCAGCAGCCCAAAGGCTATCCGGAATCACGAGCAGTACTTC.